The 13 T cell receptor beta chains below all came from one sample that was sequenced in a study of tissue T cells after allogeneic stem cell transplantation. Assay: immunoSEQ multiplex PCR; the TCRdb copy retains only in-frame clones and omits some. The sample yields roughly 42,000 clones, roughly 90% seen once. The material sequenced was blood, taken before transplantation. The receptors were gathered from a woman aged 40-69 years who later had graft-versus-host disease after an allogeneic stem cell transplant.

CDR3 region: CASSSQGGTSGSDEQFF. The CDR3 coding sequence is TGTGCCAGCAGCTCCCAAGGGGGGACTAGCGGGAGTGATGAGCAGTTCTTC. V and J are TRBV11-3 and TRBJ2-1, with TRBD2 identical over 14 bases. The CDR3 extends over 17 amino acids. Germline lookup yields CDR1 SGHNT and CDR2 YENEEA. V lost 4 bases to trimming and J lost 8 bases; unmatched junction nucleotides: 10.

This chain joins TRBV2 and TRBJ1-2; D ambiguous. This CDR3 has 15 residues. The germline V and J ends were trimmed by 4 bases and 1 base, with 13 bases remaining between them. Germline loops: CDR1 SNHLY, CDR2 FYNNEI. The CDR3, as DNA: TGTGCCAGCAGTGCAATTGAGGACGTTAACTATGGCTACACCTTC. It is translated as CASSAIEDVNYGYTF. Looking up the rest from reference TRBV2 and TRBJ1-2 gives the full variable domain: EPEVTQTPSHQVTQMGQEVILRCVPISNHLYFYWYRQILGQKVEFLVSFYNNEISEKSEIFDDQFSVERPDGSNFTLKIRSTKLEDSAMYFCASSAIEDVNYGYTFGSGTRLTVV.

This chain connects TRBV7-9 to TRBJ2-3; D possibly corresponds to TRBD2 (5 bases). Per germline, CDR1 SEHNR and CDR2 FQNEAQ (reference sequence). The CDR3 spans 16 residues. The germline V and J ends were trimmed by 5 bases and 1 base, with 16 bases remaining between them. The CDR3 sequence is CASSQDLAQRTDTQYF. The CDR3 bases are TGTGCCAGCAGCCAGGACTTAGCCCAGCGCACAGATACGCAGTATTTT.

The V and J genes are TRBV16 and TRBJ2-7, with 8 bases that match TRBD2. The CDR3 covers 15 residues. Looked up from germline, CDR1 is KGHSY and CDR2 is FQNENV. The junction had 11 bases not matched to a gene; V was cut back by 3 bases and J by 7 bases. The CDR3 protein is CASSHITSGLGEQYF. CDR3 nucleotide sequence: TGTGCCAGCAGCCATATCACTAGCGGCCTGGGGGAGCAGTACTTC.

The chain combines TRBV4-2 with TRBJ1-6; D is uncertain. Per germline, CDR1 LGHNA and CDR2 YNFKEQ. The V and J ends lost 0 bases and 7 bases respectively, with 13 bases between them. The CDR3 has 16 amino acids. The CDR3 DNA sequence: TGTGCCAGCAGCCAAGATACGGGCCACCCAAATTCACCCCTCCACTTT. It specifies CASSQDTGHPNSPLHF.

The chain carries TRBV19 and TRBJ1-5, with a weak D call TRBD1 (5 bases). V lost 5 bases and J lost 0, with 17 bases in between. CDR3 length equals 17 residues. Germline V gives CDR1 LNHDA, CDR2 SQIVND (reference sequence). The DNA for the CDR3 is TGTGCCAGTAGTTTCCCTCGGGGGACGGGTAGCAATCAGCCCCAGCATTTT. Translation gives CASSFPRGTGSNQPQHF.

The chain couples TRBV5-6 to TRBJ1-1; D ambiguous. The germline V gene has CDR1 SGHDT and CDR2 YYEEEE. The CDR3 is 12 residues long. V was trimmed by 0 bases and J by 3 bases, leaving 3 bases between them. The chain's CDR3 is CASSLGDTEAFF. The CDR3 DNA sequence: TGTGCCAGCAGCTTGGGGGACACTGAAGCTTTCTTT.

The chain employs TRBV29-1 and TRBJ1-1, with TRBD1 identical over 7 bases. CDR1 is SQVTM, CDR2 ANQGSEA, per germline. The CDR3 consists of 13 residues. J lost 0 bases, V lost 7 bases, and 5 bases had no gene match. The CDR3 sequence is CSARDSLNTEAFF. The CDR3 DNA sequence: TGCAGCGCTCGGGACAGCTTGAACACTGAAGCTTTCTTT.

This clone was detected once. The gene calls are TRBV5-1 and TRBJ1-1; D not resolved. The CDR3 spans 14 residues. The germline CDR1 and CDR2 sequences are SGHRS and YFSETQ. Trimming removed 3 bases from V and 0 bases from J, with 9 bases in between. The CDR3 protein is CASSSGRLNTEAFF. For the CDR3, the DNA is TGCGCCAGCAGCTCAGGACGGCTGAACACTGAAGCTTTCTTT.

This clone was observed a few times. The V and J genes are TRBV3-1 (or the pseudogene TRBV3-2) and TRBJ1-1, with a weak D call TRBD1 (6 bases). CDR3 length: 14 residues. The V and J ends lost 4 bases and 3 bases respectively, with 12 bases between them. Germline CDR1 is LGHDT and CDR2 is YNNKEL (reference sequence). The CDR3 loop reads CASSPQGRYTEAFF. CDR3 in DNA: TGTGCCAGCAGCCCGCAGGGGAGATACACTGAAGCTTTCTTT.

CDR3 loop: CASSLTGTSGFREQFF. CDR3 coding DNA: TGTGCCAGCAGCTTGACCGGGACTAGCGGATTCAGAGAGCAGTTCTTC. The chain uses TRBV7-2 and TRBJ2-1; 11 bases fit TRBD2. Unmatched junction bases numbered 11, after V lost 3 bases and J lost 10 bases. The CDR3 extends over 16 amino acids. Germline lookup yields CDR1 SGHTA and CDR2 FQGNSA.

This chain connects TRBV19 to TRBJ1-1; D uncertain. V gave up 6 bases and J gave up 4 bases, with 9 bases separating them. CDR3 length: 12 residues. Germline V lookup: CDR1 LNHDA, CDR2 SQIVND (reference sequence). The CDR3 is CASRGEGTEAFF. CDR3 DNA sequence: TGTGCCAGTAGGGGTGAGGGCACTGAAGCTTTCTTT.

The chain has TRBV5-1 and TRBJ2-1, with D possibly matching TRBD2 (5 bases). CDR3 size: 14 residues. Trimming shortened V by 7 bases and J by 1 base, and 12 bases separated the two germline ends. Germline-derived CDR1 and CDR2 are SGHRS and YFSETQ. The CDR3 protein is CASEKSGSYNEQFF. The CDR3 DNA reads as TGCGCCAGCGAGAAAAGCGGTTCCTACAATGAGCAGTTCTTC.